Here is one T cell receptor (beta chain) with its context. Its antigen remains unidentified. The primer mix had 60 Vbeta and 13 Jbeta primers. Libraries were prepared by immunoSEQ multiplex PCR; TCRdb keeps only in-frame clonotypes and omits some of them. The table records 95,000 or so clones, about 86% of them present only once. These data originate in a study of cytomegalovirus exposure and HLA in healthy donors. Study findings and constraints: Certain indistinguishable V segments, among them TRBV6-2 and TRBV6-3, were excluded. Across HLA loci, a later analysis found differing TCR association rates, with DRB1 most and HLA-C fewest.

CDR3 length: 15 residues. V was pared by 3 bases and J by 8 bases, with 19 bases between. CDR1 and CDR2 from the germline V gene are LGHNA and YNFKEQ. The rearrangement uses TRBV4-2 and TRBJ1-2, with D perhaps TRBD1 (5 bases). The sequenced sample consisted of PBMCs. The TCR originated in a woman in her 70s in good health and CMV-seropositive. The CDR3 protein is CASSHEEGTSGGYTF. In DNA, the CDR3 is TGTGCCAGCAGCCACGAGGAGGGGACGTCAGGGGGCTACACCTTC.